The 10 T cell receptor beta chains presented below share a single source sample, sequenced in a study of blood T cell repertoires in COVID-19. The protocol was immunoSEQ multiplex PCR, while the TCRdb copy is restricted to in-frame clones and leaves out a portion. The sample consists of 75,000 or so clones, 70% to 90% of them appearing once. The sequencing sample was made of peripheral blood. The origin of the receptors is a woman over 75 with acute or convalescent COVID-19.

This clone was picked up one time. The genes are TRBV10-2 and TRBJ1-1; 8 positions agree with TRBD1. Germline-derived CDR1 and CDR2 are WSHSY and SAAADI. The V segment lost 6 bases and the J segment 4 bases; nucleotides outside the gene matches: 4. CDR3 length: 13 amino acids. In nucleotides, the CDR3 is TGCGCCAGCAGGGACAGGGACCTCACTGAAGCTTTCTTT. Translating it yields CASRDRDLTEAFF.

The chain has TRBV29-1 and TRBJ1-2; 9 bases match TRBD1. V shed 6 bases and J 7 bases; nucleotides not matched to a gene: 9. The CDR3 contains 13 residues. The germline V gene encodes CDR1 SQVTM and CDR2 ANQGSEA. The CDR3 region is CSVPVQGAGGYTF. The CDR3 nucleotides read TGCAGCGTCCCCGTACAGGGGGCGGGTGGCTACACCTTC.

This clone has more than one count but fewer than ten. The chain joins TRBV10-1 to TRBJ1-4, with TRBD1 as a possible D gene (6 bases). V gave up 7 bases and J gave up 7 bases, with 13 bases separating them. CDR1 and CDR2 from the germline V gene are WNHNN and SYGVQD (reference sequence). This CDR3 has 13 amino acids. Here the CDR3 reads CASNRGAGEKLFF. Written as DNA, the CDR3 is TGCGCCAGCAATCGGGGGGCTGGTGAAAAACTGTTTTTT.

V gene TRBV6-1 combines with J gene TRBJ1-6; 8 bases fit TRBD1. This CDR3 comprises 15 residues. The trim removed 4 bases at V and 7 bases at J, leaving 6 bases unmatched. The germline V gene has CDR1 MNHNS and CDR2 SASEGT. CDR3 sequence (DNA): TGTGCCAGCAGTGGACCGGACAGGGCCAATTCACCCCTCCACTTT. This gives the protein CASSGPDRANSPLHF.

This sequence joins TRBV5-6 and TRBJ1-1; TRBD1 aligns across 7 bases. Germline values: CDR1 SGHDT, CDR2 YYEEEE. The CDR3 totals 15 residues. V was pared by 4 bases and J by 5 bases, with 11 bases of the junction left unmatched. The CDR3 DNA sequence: TGTGCCAGCAGCGTGGGACAGCCTGGATGGACTGAAGCTTTCTTT. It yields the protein CASSVGQPGWTEAFF.

The DNA for the CDR3 is TGTGCCACCAGTGACACGACAGGGGTAGTTGCAGATACGCAGTATTTT. It yields the protein CATSDTTGVVADTQYF. This chain links TRBV24-1 with TRBJ2-3, with 8 positions matching TRBD1. From germline, CDR1 is KGHDR and CDR2 SFDVKD. Trimming removed 4 bases from V and 4 bases from J; junction bases left unmatched: 9. The CDR3 runs to 16 residues.

Here the CDR3 reads CATSRALGQGPSTDTQYF. The CDR3 coding sequence is TGTGCCACCAGCAGAGCCCTGGGACAGGGTCCTAGCACAGATACGCAGTATTTT. V usage is TRBV15 and J usage is TRBJ2-3, with 9 bases matching TRBD1. CDR3 length: 18 amino acids. Germline assignment: CDR1 LNHNV and CDR2 YYDKDF (reference sequence). J lost 0 bases, V lost 1 base, and 8 bases had no gene match.

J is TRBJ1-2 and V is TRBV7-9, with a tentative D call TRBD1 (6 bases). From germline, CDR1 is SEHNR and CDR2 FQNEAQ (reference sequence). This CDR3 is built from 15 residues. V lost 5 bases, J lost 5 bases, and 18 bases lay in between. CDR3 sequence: CASSLLRGPLYGYTF. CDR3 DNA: TGTGCCAGCAGCCTTCTCAGGGGTCCTCTTTATGGCTACACCTTC.

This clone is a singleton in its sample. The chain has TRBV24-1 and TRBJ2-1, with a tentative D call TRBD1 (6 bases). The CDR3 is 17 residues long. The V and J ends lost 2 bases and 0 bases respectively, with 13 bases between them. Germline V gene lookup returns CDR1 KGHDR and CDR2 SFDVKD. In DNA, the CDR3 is TGTGCCACCAGTGATTCCAAACAGGGTTACTCCTACAATGAGCAGTTCTTC. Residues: CATSDSKQGYSYNEQFF.

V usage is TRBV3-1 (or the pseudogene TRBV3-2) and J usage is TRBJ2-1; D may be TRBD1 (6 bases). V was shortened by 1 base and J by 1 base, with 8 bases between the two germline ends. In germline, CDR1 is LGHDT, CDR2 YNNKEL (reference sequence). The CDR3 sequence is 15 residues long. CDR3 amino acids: CASSQVRGSYNEQFF. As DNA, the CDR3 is TGTGCCAGCAGCCAAGTCAGGGGTTCCTACAATGAGCAGTTCTTC.